There are many counts of the clone carrying this T cell receptor (beta chain). Its antigen is undetermined. The sample originates from a study of T-cell reconstitution after alpha-beta-depleted transplantation in children. Researchers prepared the TCRbeta library using unique molecular identifiers, the study reports. TCRdb redid the calling of the PCR reads with MiXCR, one entry per CDR3 protein. The sample includes almost 250,000 distinct CDR3 sequences, about 23% of them seen just once. J lost 3 bases, V lost 2 bases, and 4 bases had no gene match. CDR1 and CDR2 (germline): SGDLS, YYNGEE. The CDR3 totals 15 residues. Overall study results and limits: Hyperexpanded clones declined; after one year, newly produced T cells mostly supplied diversity.

The chain uses TRBV9 and TRBJ2-7, with 11 bases that match TRBD2. This receptor was identified in a girl aged 2-9 years with Fanconi anemia, due to receive a stem cell transplant. The source material was PBMCs, sampled before TCRalphabeta/CD19-depleted stem cell transplant. The CDR3 sequence is CASSVGTSGRYEQYF. Here the CDR3 DNA reads TGTGCCAGCAGCGTCGGGACTAGCGGCCGCTACGAGCAGTACTTC. Based on the CDR3 plus reference TRBV9 and TRBJ2-7, the full variable domain is DSGVTQTPKHLITATGQRVTLRCSPRSGDLSVYWYQQSLDQGLQFLIQYYNGEERAKGNILERFSAQQFPDLHSELNLSSLELGDSALYFCASSVGTSGRYEQYFGPGTRLTVT.